This passage covers 24 T cell receptor beta chains from one sample sequenced in a study of blood T cell repertoires in COVID-19. Profiled with immunoSEQ multiplex PCR; TCRdb holds only in-frame clones, not every one. Among some 30,000 clones, over 75% were seen once, and the ten largest hold roughly 44%. Sequenced input: peripheral blood. The receptors were gathered from a human donor in a cohort sampled during active COVID-19.

The chain combines TRBV6-5 with TRBJ1-2, with no clear D. This CDR3 contains 14 residues. The germline V gene has CDR1 MNHEY and CDR2 SVGAGI. V was trimmed by 6 bases and J by 3 bases, leaving 14 bases between them. CDR3 nucleotide sequence: TGTGCCAGCAGAGCGGCTGGCATGGACTATGGCTACACCTTC. This codes for CASRAAGMDYGYTF.

The chain carries TRBV5-4 and TRBJ1-4; TRBD1 aligns across 7 bases. V shed 4 bases and J 3 bases; nucleotides not matched to a gene: 3. The CDR3 is 14 residues long. Germline assignment: CDR1 SGHNT and CDR2 YYREEE (reference sequence). The CDR3 reads CASSGGQPNEKLFF. The DNA of the CDR3 is TGTGCCAGCAGCGGGGGACAGCCTAATGAAAAACTGTTTTTT.

The chain uses TRBV19 and TRBJ1-5; D unclear. Germline V CDR1 and CDR2: LNHDA, SQIVND (reference sequence). This CDR3 contains 15 residues. Trimming left V 4 bases short and J 3 bases short, with 13 bases between. This chain's CDR3 is CASSTAAGSNQPQHF. CDR3 DNA sequence: TGTGCCAGTAGTACGGCGGCGGGGTCCAATCAGCCCCAGCATTTT. The full variable domain, in which reference TRBV19 and TRBJ1-5 provide the parts outside the CDR3, is DGGITQSPKYLFRKEGQNVTLSCEQNLNHDAMYWYRQDPGQGLRLIYYSQIVNDFQKGDIAEGYSVSREKKESFPLTVTSAQKNPTAFYLCASSTAAGSNQPQHFGDGTRLSIL.

The rearrangement uses TRBV5-1 and TRBJ2-7; 8 bases map to TRBD1. This CDR3 spans 14 amino acids. Per germline, CDR1 SGHRS and CDR2 YFSETQ. Unmatched junction bases numbered 3, after V lost 1 base and J lost 3 bases. In nucleotides, the CDR3 is TGCGCCAGCAGCTTGTCTACAGGGGGCTACGAGCAGTACTTC. It translates to CASSLSTGGYEQYF.

The rearrangement uses TRBV6-5 and TRBJ1-2; the match to TRBD1 covers 7 bases. CDR1 and CDR2 (germline): MNHEY, SVGAGI. The CDR3 is made up of 12 amino acids. Trimming at V came to 5 bases and at J to 8 bases, leaving 5 bases not matched to a gene. CDR3 coding DNA: TGTGCCAGCAGTCCACAGGGGCACGGCTACACCTTC. Translation: CASSPQGHGYTF.

The chain links TRBV2 to TRBJ1-4; D may be TRBD1 (6 bases). V shed 6 bases and J shed 2 bases, with 19 bases lying between them. This CDR3 contains 17 residues. Per the germline V gene, CDR1 is SNHLY and CDR2 is FYNNEI. CDR3 sequence (DNA): TGTGCCAGCAGGTTCCAGGGGAGTAGGGGGACTAATGAAAAACTGTTTTTT. It encodes CASRFQGSRGTNEKLFF.

The genes are TRBV4-3 and TRBJ1-2; no reliable D call. The CDR3 covers 15 residues. V dropped 4 bases and J dropped 8 bases, with 20 bases sitting between them. Germline V gene lookup returns CDR1 LGHNA and CDR2 YSLEER. CDR3 loop: CASSPQGGRFVGYTF. The CDR3 DNA follows: TGCGCCAGCAGCCCCCAAGGTGGCAGGTTCGTGGGCTACACCTTC.

The chain employs TRBV19 and TRBJ2-7, with TRBD1 identical over 9 bases. This CDR3 region has 15 residues. V was pared by 5 bases and J by 6 bases, with 11 bases of the junction left unmatched. Germline values: CDR1 LNHDA, CDR2 SQIVND (reference sequence). The CDR3 reads CASSSPDRGDREQYF. The CDR3 DNA reads as TGTGCCAGTAGTTCCCCGGACAGGGGAGATCGCGAGCAGTACTTC.

In this sample, this clone turned up a few times. The chain uses TRBV1 and TRBJ1-6; the D call TRBD1 from the table was never checked on the DNA. TRBV1 counts as a pseudogene. The CDR3 is 16 amino acids. The DNA of the CDR3 is TGCACCAGCAGCCAAGTCTGGGCACCTTATAATTCACCCCTCCACTTT. Translating gives CTSSQVWAPYNSPLHF.

The rearrangement links TRBV2 to TRBJ2-5, with 12 bases fitting TRBD2. There are 15 residues in the CDR3. Germline CDR1 reads SNHLY; CDR2 reads FYNNEI. Trimming removed 8 bases from V and 5 bases from J; junction bases left unmatched: 9. The CDR3 loop reads CASERLAGVGETQYF. CDR3 sequence (DNA): TGTGCCAGCGAAAGACTAGCGGGGGTGGGGGAGACCCAGTACTTC.

The V gene is TRBV7-2, the J gene TRBJ2-2; 14 nucleotides align to TRBD2. The CDR3 length is 18 residues. Germline CDR1 reads SGHTA; CDR2 reads FQGNSA. V shed 1 base, J shed 0 bases, and the junction held 1 base outside the gene matches. CDR3 in DNA: TGTGCCAGCAGCTTAGTGGGACTAGCGGGGGCGAACACCGGGGAGCTGTTTTTT. Its translation: CASSLVGLAGANTGELFF.

Points on this clone: One junction end disagrees with the germline gene, perhaps due to a read error. The chain is built from TRBV25-1 and TRBJ2-1; 10 nucleotides match TRBD1. The CDR3 runs 15 residues. The V gene's germline CDR1 is MGHDK and CDR2 SYGVNS. In nucleotides, the CDR3 is TGTGCCAGCAGTGCCCTGGACAGGGGGGCCTATGAACAGTTCTTC. It codes for CASSALDRGAYEQFF.

The V call is TRBV25-1, the J call TRBJ1-2; TRBD1 agrees at 10 bases. The CDR3 is 14 amino acids. V lost 2 bases to trimming and J lost 6 bases; unmatched junction nucleotides: 3. The germline V gene encodes CDR1 MGHDK and CDR2 SYGVNS. In DNA, the CDR3 is TGTGCCAGCAGTGAACGGGACAGGGGAGATGGCTACACCTTC. As protein: CASSERDRGDGYTF.

This CDR3 is CASSFPRSSNEKLFF. The CDR3 nucleotides are TGTGCCAGCAGCTTCCCCCGTTCGTCCAATGAAAAACTGTTTTTT. The rearrangement joins TRBV7-9 to TRBJ1-4, with D unclear. The CDR3 has 15 amino acids. Trimming removed 3 bases at V and 5 bases at J, with 13 bases between. Germline assignment: CDR1 SEHNR and CDR2 FQNEAQ (reference sequence). The variable domain in full, with the rest retrieved from reference TRBV7-9 and TRBJ1-4, is DTGVSQNPRHKITKRGQNVTFRCDPISEHNRLYWYRQTLGQGPEFLTYFQNEAQLEKSRLLSDRFSAERPKGSFSTLEIQRTEQGDSAMYLCASSFPRSSNEKLFFGSGTQLSVL.

This chain joins TRBV20-1 and TRBJ1-1; D is unresolved. Trimming removed 3 bases at V and 3 bases at J, with 11 bases between. Germline V gene lookup returns CDR1 DFQATT and CDR2 SNEGSKA (reference sequence). This CDR3 is built from 13 residues. The CDR3 nucleotides read TGCAGTGCTAGTCTACAGAGCTACACTGAAGCTTTCTTT. Its translation is CSASLQSYTEAFF.

The chain is built from TRBV10-3 and TRBJ2-5; D is perhaps TRBD1 (6 bases). Germline lookup yields CDR1 ENHRY and CDR2 SYGVKD. The CDR3 consists of 14 residues. V was clipped by 0 bases and J by 5 bases, with 10 bases between them. The CDR3 loop reads CAISESTGSETQYF. The CDR3 DNA follows: TGTGCCATCAGTGAGTCGACAGGTAGCGAGACCCAGTACTTC.

The genes are TRBV19 and TRBJ1-1, with TRBD1 identical over 7 bases. Trimming took 5 bases from V and 9 from J; bases not matched to a gene: 12. The CDR3 contains 14 residues. Germline assignment: CDR1 LNHDA and CDR2 SQIVND (reference sequence). The CDR3 is CASSPWDSIVKAFF. For the CDR3, the DNA is TGTGCCAGTAGTCCATGGGACAGCATCGTAAAAGCTTTCTTT.

The V call is TRBV3-1 (or the pseudogene TRBV3-2), the J call TRBJ2-5; 8 bases are a match to TRBD2. The CDR3 contains 17 residues. Germline lookup yields CDR1 LGHDT and CDR2 YNNKEL (reference sequence). Trimming cost V 10 bases and J 1 base; bases outside gene matches: 17. CDR3 loop: CATGKVAGRVGQETQYF. In nucleotides, the CDR3 is TGTGCCACCGGGAAAGTAGCGGGGAGAGTGGGCCAAGAGACCCAGTACTTC.

This clone was detected only a few times. The chain joins TRBV9 to TRBJ1-1; weak D call: TRBD1 (6 bases). Trimming took off 0 bases at V and 1 base at J, with 10 bases between the two ends. The CDR3 covers 15 residues. The germline gives CDR1 SGDLS, CDR2 YYNGEE. CDR3 protein: CASSVAQTGNTEAFF. The CDR3 bases are TGTGCCAGCAGCGTAGCGCAGACAGGGAACACTGAAGCTTTCTTT.

V is TRBV7-6 and J is TRBJ2-7, with 8 bases lining up with TRBD2. The CDR3 totals 16 residues. Trimming at V came to 0 bases and at J to 1 base, leaving 5 bases not matched to a gene. CDR1 is SGHVS, CDR2 FNYEAQ, per germline. CDR3 in amino acids: CASSLAHGGGSYEQYF. The CDR3 DNA reads as TGTGCCAGCAGCTTAGCGCACGGGGGGGGATCCTACGAGCAGTACTTC.

A word on this clone: The junction departs from germline at one end; a sequencing error may be responsible. The J gene is TRBJ1-1, the V gene TRBV7-3, with 11 bases aligning to TRBD1. CDR3 length: 13 residues. The germline gives CDR1 SGHTA, CDR2 FQGTGA. CDR3 DNA sequence: TGTGCCAGCAGCTTATTGGGACAGGGGGTGGAAGAATTT. Translation: CASSLLGQGVEEF.

In its sample, this clone was seen a few times. The chain uses TRBV28 and TRBJ2-3; no reliable D call. Trimming left V 6 bases short and J 7 bases short, with 14 bases between. CDR3 length: 13 residues. CDR1 and CDR2 from the germline V gene are MDHEN and SYDVKM. The CDR3 is CASSPAIGNTQYF. The CDR3, as DNA: TGTGCCAGCAGCCCCGCGATCGGTAATACGCAGTATTTT.

The chain carries TRBV18 and TRBJ2-1; 7 nucleotides match TRBD1. Germline CDR1 and CDR2: KGHSH and LQKENI. This CDR3 comprises 15 residues. V shed 3 bases and J 3 bases; nucleotides not matched to a gene: 5. The DNA of the CDR3 is TGTGCCAGCTCACCCCGACAGGGCAACTACAATGAGCAGTTCTTC. Protein sequence: CASSPRQGNYNEQFF.

V and J are TRBV6-6 and TRBJ2-2, with a weak D call TRBD1 (8 bases). CDR1 is MNHNY, CDR2 SVGAGI, per germline (reference sequence). Trimming cost V 6 bases and J 5 bases, with 16 bases left between them. This CDR3 contains 15 residues. The CDR3 DNA sequence: TGTGCCAGCAGCCGACAGGGGAGGGGGACCGGGGAGCTGTTTTTT. Protein sequence: CASSRQGRGTGELFF.